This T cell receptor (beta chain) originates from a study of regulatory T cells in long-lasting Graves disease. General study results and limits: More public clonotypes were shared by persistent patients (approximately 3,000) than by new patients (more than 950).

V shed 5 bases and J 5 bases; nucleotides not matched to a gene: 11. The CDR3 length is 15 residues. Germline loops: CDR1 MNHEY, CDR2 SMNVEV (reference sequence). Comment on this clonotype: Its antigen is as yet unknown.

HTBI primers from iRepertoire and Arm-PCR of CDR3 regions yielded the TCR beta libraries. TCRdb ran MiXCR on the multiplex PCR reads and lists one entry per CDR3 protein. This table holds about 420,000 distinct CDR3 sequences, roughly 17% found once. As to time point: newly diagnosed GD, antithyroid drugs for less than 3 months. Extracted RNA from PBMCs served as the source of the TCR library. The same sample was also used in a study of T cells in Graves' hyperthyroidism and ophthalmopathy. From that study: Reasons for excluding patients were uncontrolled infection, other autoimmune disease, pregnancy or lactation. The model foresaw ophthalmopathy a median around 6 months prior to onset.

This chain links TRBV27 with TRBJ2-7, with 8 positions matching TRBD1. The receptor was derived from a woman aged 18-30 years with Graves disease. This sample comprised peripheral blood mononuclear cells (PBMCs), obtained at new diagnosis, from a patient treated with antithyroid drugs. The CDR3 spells CASSPLYRGNHEQYF. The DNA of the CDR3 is TGTGCCAGCAGTCCTCTCTACAGGGGGAACCACGAGCAGTACTTC.